One sample yielded the 20 T cell receptor beta chains listed below, sequenced in a study of monozygotic twins with cystic fibrosis (dated by TCRdb to 2020 to 2023). To prepare the library, the immunoSEQ multiplex PCR assay was applied. TCRdb took this table from immuneACCESS and kept in-frame rearrangements with V and J called. Such tables lack part of the clones; where checked against another copy, unresolved V genes explain under half of the gap, and the rest is unexplained. A total of around 23,000 clones appear in this sample, about 91% of them only once. The ten biggest clones cover under 0.35% of the sample. The specimen was blood. The receptors originated from a girl aged 2-10 years with cystic fibrosis.

This chain uses TRBV6-5 with TRBJ2-7; TRBD2 matches at 11 bases. The CDR3 runs 15 residues. The germline V gene has CDR1 MNHEY and CDR2 SVGAGI. The junction had 2 bases not matched to a gene; V was cut back by 0 bases and J by 4 bases. This CDR3 is CASSYSGTSGYEQYF. The CDR3 nucleotides are TGTGCCAGCAGTTACTCAGGGACTAGCGGATACGAGCAGTACTTC.

The chain uses TRBV19 and TRBJ2-1, with 7 bases identical to TRBD2. There are 13 residues in the CDR3. Trimming at V came to 6 bases and at J to 4 bases, leaving 3 bases not matched to a gene. From germline, CDR1 is LNHDA and CDR2 SQIVND (reference sequence). The CDR3 sequence: CASSGGSYNEQFF. DNA of the CDR3: TGTGCCAGTAGCGGGGGGTCTTACAATGAGCAGTTCTTC.

This chain links TRBV14 with TRBJ1-2, with D unclear. The V gene's germline CDR1 is SGHDN and CDR2 FVKESK. Trimming left V 0 bases short and J 13 bases short, with 12 bases between. This CDR3 spans 12 amino acids. This chain's CDR3 is CASSQDVTRATF. CDR3 DNA: TGTGCCAGCAGCCAAGACGTTACCCGAGCCACCTTC.

This rearrangement joins TRBV18 to TRBJ2-3; the match to TRBD1 covers 11 bases. CDR3 length: 17 residues. Per germline, CDR1 KGHSH and CDR2 LQKENI. The V segment lost 6 bases and the J segment 4 bases; nucleotides outside the gene matches: 12. Written as DNA, the CDR3 is TGTGCCAGCTCTTTCCTTCAACCGGGACAGGGGGCAGATACGCAGTATTTT. This gives the protein CASSFLQPGQGADTQYF.

CDR3 region: CATSRERASGGSLYEQYF. In DNA form, the CDR3 reads TGTGCCACCAGCAGAGAACGGGCTAGCGGGGGGTCCCTCTACGAGCAGTACTTC. The chain has TRBV15 and TRBJ2-7; 11 bases are shared with TRBD2. Germline V gives CDR1 LNHNV, CDR2 YYDKDF (reference sequence). V lost 0 bases, J lost 3 bases, and 10 bases stayed unmatched. The CDR3 has 18 amino acids.

The genes are TRBV19 and TRBJ1-1; D is undetermined. Germline CDR1 and CDR2: LNHDA and SQIVND (reference sequence). This CDR3 is built from 17 residues. The V end was cut by 5 bases, the J end by 1 base, with 20 bases between. CDR3 DNA: TGTGCCAGTAGTGCCCGCGTCCCTCGAATGGGGAACACTGAAGCTTTCTTT. The encoded protein is CASSARVPRMGNTEAFF.

CDR3 region: CASSLATGGYEQYF. The CDR3 nucleotides are TGCGCCAGCAGCTTGGCCACAGGGGGCTACGAGCAGTACTTC. The chain joins TRBV5-1 to TRBJ2-7; TRBD1 aligns across 8 bases. CDR3 size: 14 residues. CDR1 is SGHRS and CDR2 is YFSETQ in the germline V gene. J was trimmed by 3 bases and V by 0 bases; bases with no gene match: 2. The full variable domain, rest sourced from reference TRBV5-1 and TRBJ2-7, is KAGVTQTPRYLIKTRGQQVTLSCSPISGHRSVSWYQQTPGQGLQFLFEYFSETQRNKGNFPGRFSGRQFSNSRSEMNVSTLELGDSALYLCASSLATGGYEQYFGPGTRLTVT.

CDR3 bases: TGCGCCAGCAGCTTGAAGACCGGGACAGGGTTAGACGAGCAGTACTTC. Translated, it gives CASSLKTGTGLDEQYF. The chain joins TRBV5-1 to TRBJ2-7, with TRBD1 matching over 9 bases. V lost 1 base, J lost 5 bases, and 10 bases stayed unmatched. The CDR3 covers 16 residues. Germline CDR1 is SGHRS and CDR2 is YFSETQ.

The CDR3 loop is CASSDSSGNTIYF. The CDR3 DNA is TGTGCCAGTAGCGACAGCTCTGGAAACACCATATATTTT. The chain links TRBV19 to TRBJ1-3, with a weak D call TRBD1 (5 bases). Trimming stripped 6 bases from V and 0 bases from J, with 6 bases between. CDR3 length: 13 amino acids. Looked up from germline, CDR1 is LNHDA and CDR2 is SQIVND (reference sequence).

The rearrangement uses TRBV7-2 and TRBJ2-3; D not resolved. Trimming shortened V by 1 base and J by 4 bases, and 9 bases separated the two germline ends. This CDR3 is 14 amino acids long. The V gene's germline CDR1 is SGHTA and CDR2 FQGNSA. The CDR3 DNA is TGTGCCAGCAGCTTAGATACTGGGCCAGATACGCAGTATTTT. Residues: CASSLDTGPDTQYF.

The V gene is TRBV2, the J gene TRBJ2-7, with D perhaps matching TRBD2 (6 bases). Trimming cost V 8 bases and J 2 bases, with 19 bases left between them. The germline V gene has CDR1 SNHLY and CDR2 FYNNEI. The CDR3 extends over 15 amino acids. The chain's CDR3 is CASQLGGFATYEQYF. The CDR3 DNA sequence: TGTGCCAGCCAGTTGGGGGGATTCGCTACCTACGAGCAGTACTTC.

The chain combines TRBV2 with TRBJ2-7, with 9 bases aligning to TRBD1. The CDR3 is 14 amino acids. Trimming cost V 1 base and J 12 bases; bases outside gene matches: 10. Germline assignment: CDR1 SNHLY and CDR2 FYNNEI. In DNA, the CDR3 is TGTGCCAGCAGTGAAGGGGGACAGGGAGAAGTGATGTACTTC. It is translated as CASSEGGQGEVMYF.

The CDR3 loop is CASSPGLAGAWEETQYF. CDR3 nucleotides: TGTGCCAGCAGCCCCGGGTTGGCGGGGGCCTGGGAGGAGACCCAGTACTTC. The V gene is TRBV7-2, the J gene TRBJ2-5; D is perhaps TRBD2 (7 bases). The V gene's germline CDR1 is SGHTA and CDR2 FQGNSA. V was clipped by 5 bases and J by 5 bases, with 24 bases between them. The CDR3 runs to 17 residues.

This clone was detected once. J is TRBJ1-1 and V is TRBV5-1; unclear D gene. V dropped 2 bases and J dropped 8 bases, with 16 bases sitting between them. Looked up from germline, CDR1 is SGHRS and CDR2 is YFSETQ. CDR3 length equals 14 residues. For the CDR3, the DNA is TGCGCCAGCAGCTTTGGACTGAGTGATAAGGAAGCTTTCTTT. Its protein product is CASSFGLSDKEAFF.

The V gene is TRBV27, the J gene TRBJ1-4; D may be TRBD1 (5 bases). CDR3 length equals 18 residues. V was cut by 6 bases and J by 5 bases, with 25 bases left in between. Germline CDR1 MNHEY, CDR2 SMNVEV (reference sequence). The DNA for the CDR3 is TGTGCCAGCAGCCATCTCAGCTACCTCAGGGCACCAAATGAAAAACTGTTTTTT. Amino acids: CASSHLSYLRAPNEKLFF.

The J gene is TRBJ1-6, the V gene TRBV6-5; D might be TRBD1 (6 bases). V lost 8 bases and J 10 bases, leaving 15 bases between the germline ends. The germline gives CDR1 MNHEY, CDR2 SVGAGI. This CDR3 region has 13 residues. The CDR3: CASGGRGGSPLHF. The CDR3 DNA follows: TGTGCCAGCGGGGGTAGGGGGGGATCACCCCTCCACTTT.

The CDR3 sequence is CASSEMAEGTEAFF. DNA for the CDR3: TGTGCCAGCAGTGAAATGGCGGAGGGGACTGAAGCTTTCTTT. The rearrangement uses TRBV2 and TRBJ1-1, with D perhaps TRBD1 (5 bases). This CDR3 is 14 amino acids long. V shed 2 bases and J shed 5 bases, with 12 bases lying between them. Germline V gene lookup returns CDR1 SNHLY and CDR2 FYNNEI.

This clone was recorded only once. A junction end diverges from the germline sequence, so it may reflect a read error. The CDR3 here is CASSQDNIEAFF. The CDR3 region has the DNA TGCGCCAGCAGCCAAGATAACATTGAAGCTTTCTTT. The chain combines TRBV4-3 with TRBJ1-1; D is ambiguous. The CDR3 is made up of 12 amino acids. Looked up from germline, CDR1 is LGHNA and CDR2 is YSLEER.

The genes are TRBV4-3 and TRBJ1-1; D perhaps matches TRBD1 (5 bases). Trimming took 0 bases from V and 0 from J, leaving 14 bases between them. The CDR3 runs to 17 residues. CDR1 and CDR2 from the germline V gene are LGHNA and YSLEER. For the CDR3, the DNA is TGCGCCAGCAGCCAAGATCGGTGGGGCGCGGTGAACACTGAAGCTTTCTTT. Its translation: CASSQDRWGAVNTEAFF.

The rearrangement uses TRBV15 and TRBJ1-6; TRBD1 matches 7 bases. This CDR3 is 14 amino acids long. In germline, CDR1 is LNHNV, CDR2 YYDKDF (reference sequence). The V and J ends lost 7 bases and 6 bases, in that order; junction bases with no gene match: 6. Here the CDR3 DNA reads TGTGCCACCAACGAAGGACAGGTTAATTCACCCCTCCACTTT. This gives the protein CATNEGQVNSPLHF. Full variable domain (rest looked up from reference TRBV15 and TRBJ1-6): DAMVIQNPRYQVTQFGKPVTLSCSQTLNHNVMYWYQQKSSQAPKLLFHYYDKDFNNEADTPDNFQSRRPNTSFCFLDIRSPGLGDTAMYLCATNEGQVNSPLHFGNGTRLTVT.